This entry features one TCR beta chain sequence. The data were produced by immunoSEQ multiplex PCR, yet TCRdb's version contains in-frame clones alone and is incomplete. The profile shows about 680,000 clones, more than 70% of them singletons. This sample stems from a study of Ad26.COV2.S vaccination and SARS-CoV-2 variants. Treatment indicated: over 15 received Ad26.COV2.S at low or high dose, single or two shots; 5 received placebo; per-sample allocation not given. Sample collection was performed on day 63 after the first vaccine or placebo injection. The CDR3 contains 13 residues. The V end was cut by 4 bases, the J end by 2 bases, with 12 bases between. CDR1 GTSNPN and CDR2 SVGIG come from the germline V gene (reference sequence).

This chain connects TRBV30 to TRBJ2-7; a weak D match, TRBD1 (6 bases). Sequencing was performed on peripheral blood, taken in a trial of Ad26.COV2.S vaccine versus placebo. This clonotype originated in a person aged 18-60 years who received the Ad26.COV2.S COVID-19 vaccine or a placebo. The CDR3 sequence: CAWNPTGTYEQYF. The CDR3 DNA reads as TGTGCCTGGAACCCGACAGGAACCTACGAGCAGTACTTC.